This TCR beta chain was sequenced for a study of blood T cell repertoires in COVID-19. Study at large: The origin of the acute and convalescent COVID-19 samples was the United States, Italy and Spain. The cDNA or gDNA used as material had been derived from T cells, B-cell-depleted T cells, or PBMCs.

Only in-frame clones appear in the TCRdb table, and some are missing; sequencing was by immunoSEQ multiplex PCR. The profile covers about 480,000 clones, with approximately 88% appearing a single time and roughly 1.9% taken by the ten largest. Those who participated ranged in age from about 18 to 89 years and resided in around 22 US areas. Categorization into cohorts depended on clinical history that participants reported. The V gene's germline CDR1 is KGHSH and CDR2 LQKENI. The CDR3 covers 15 residues. V trimming: 4 bases; J trimming: 9 bases; junction bases outside the gene matches: 6. The TCR originated in a woman between 35 and 50 years old who had recovered from COVID-19. The sample comprised PBMCs or T cells enriched from blood (not recorded which). The chain is built from TRBV18 and TRBJ2-1; 13 bases match TRBD2. Here the CDR3 reads CASSLGTSGTGEQFF. Here the CDR3 DNA reads TGTGCCAGCTCACTTGGGACTAGCGGGACCGGTGAGCAGTTCTTC.